Listed here are 2 T cell receptor beta chains from one sample, sequenced in a study of T cells in Graves' hyperthyroidism and ophthalmopathy. TCR beta CDR3 region amplification was performed from RNA transcripts. A set of HTBI primers served as the primers for a first-round RT-PCR of the TCR CDR3. TCRdb re-called the multiplex PCR reads with MiXCR, one entry per CDR3 protein. The sample lists under 30,000 distinct CDR3 sequences; about 53% were seen once. The sequenced sample consisted of blood. The receptors shown here come from a middle-aged woman with Graves' hyperthyroidism that later progressed to Graves' ophthalmopathy.

V gene TRBV12-3 or TRBV12-4 combines with J gene TRBJ2-1, with 7 bases aligning to TRBD2. This CDR3 is built from 15 residues. J was trimmed by 6 bases and V by 2 bases; bases with no gene match: 7. CDR3 region: CASSLSAGVINEQFF. The CDR3, as DNA: TGTGCCAGCAGTTTATCGGCGGGAGTTATCAATGAGCAGTTCTTC.

The chain couples TRBV20-1 to TRBJ2-1; maybe TRBD2 (5 bases). Germline V gene data show CDR1 as DFQATT and CDR2 as SNEGSKA (reference sequence). The V and J ends lost 2 bases and 6 bases respectively, with 17 bases between them. CDR3 length equals 15 residues. CDR3 nucleotide sequence: TGCAGTGCTAGACTATTTGAGGGAGTCTCCAATGAGCAGTTCTTC. Protein: CSARLFEGVSNEQFF.